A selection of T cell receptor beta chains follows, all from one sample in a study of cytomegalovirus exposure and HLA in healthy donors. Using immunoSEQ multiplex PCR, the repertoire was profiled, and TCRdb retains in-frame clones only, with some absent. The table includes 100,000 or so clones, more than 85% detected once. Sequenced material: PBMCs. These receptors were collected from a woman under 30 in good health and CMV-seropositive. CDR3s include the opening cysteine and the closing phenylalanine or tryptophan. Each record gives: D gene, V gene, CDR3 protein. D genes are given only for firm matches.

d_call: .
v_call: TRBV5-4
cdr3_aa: CASSSYNYGYTF

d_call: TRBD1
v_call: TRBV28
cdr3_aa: CASSLLQGAGGELFF

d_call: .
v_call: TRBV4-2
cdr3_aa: CASSQDANQPQHF

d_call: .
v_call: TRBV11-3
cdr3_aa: CASSHTRVSYNEQFF

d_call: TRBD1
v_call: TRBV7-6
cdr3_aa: CASSTGGGTEAFF

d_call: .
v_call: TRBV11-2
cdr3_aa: CASSSTTGTHLYGYTF

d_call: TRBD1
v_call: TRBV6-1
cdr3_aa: CASSVFPPAQGNQPQHF

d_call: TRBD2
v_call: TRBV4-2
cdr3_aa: CASSPSGRAILRSSYNEQFF

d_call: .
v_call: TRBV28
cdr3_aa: CASSSGTATRGGYTF

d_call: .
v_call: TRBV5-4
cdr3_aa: CASSRTAGELFF

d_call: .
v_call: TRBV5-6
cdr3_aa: CASSSFWGDNTEAFF

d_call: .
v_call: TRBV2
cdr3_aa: CASSGTVATNEKLFF

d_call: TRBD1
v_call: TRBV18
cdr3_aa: CASSEGQFYEQYF

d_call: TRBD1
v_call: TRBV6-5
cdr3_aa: CASSYSIGTGSGYTF

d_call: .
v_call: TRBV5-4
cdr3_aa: CASSFGEGIYGYTF

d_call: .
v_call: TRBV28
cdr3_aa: CASSSTGAGNTIYF

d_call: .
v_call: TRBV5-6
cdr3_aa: CASSYRGPGPELFF

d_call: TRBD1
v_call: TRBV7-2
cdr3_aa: CASSSTGLSPPQHF

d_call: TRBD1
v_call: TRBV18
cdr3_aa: CASSLLDRGGDTQYF

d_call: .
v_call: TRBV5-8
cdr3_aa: CASSLLRVDQPQHF

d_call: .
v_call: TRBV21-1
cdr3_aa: CASNPGHPLDEQFF

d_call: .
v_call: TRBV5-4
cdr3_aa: CASSFEQGRDIQYF

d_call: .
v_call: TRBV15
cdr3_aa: CATSGLRGEAFF

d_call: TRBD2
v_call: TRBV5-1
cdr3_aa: CASSPPSAGAYNEQFF